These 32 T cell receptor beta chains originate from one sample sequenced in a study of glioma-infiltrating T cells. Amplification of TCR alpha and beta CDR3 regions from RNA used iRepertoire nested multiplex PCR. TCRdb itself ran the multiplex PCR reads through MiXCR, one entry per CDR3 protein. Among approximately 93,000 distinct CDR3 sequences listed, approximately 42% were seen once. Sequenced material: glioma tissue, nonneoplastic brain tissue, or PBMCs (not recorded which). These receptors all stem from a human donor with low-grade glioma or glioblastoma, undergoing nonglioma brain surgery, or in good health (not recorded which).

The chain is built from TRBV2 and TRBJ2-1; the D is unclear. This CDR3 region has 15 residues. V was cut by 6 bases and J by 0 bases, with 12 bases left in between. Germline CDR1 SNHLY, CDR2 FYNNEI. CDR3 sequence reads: CASRDWLSSYNEQFF. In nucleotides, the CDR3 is TGTGCCAGCAGAGATTGGCTATCCTCCTACAATGAGCAGTTCTTC. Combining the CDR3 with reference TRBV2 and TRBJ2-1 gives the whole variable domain EPEVTQTPSHQVTQMGQEVILRCVPISNHLYFYWYRQILGQKVEFLVSFYNNEISEKSEIFDDQFSVERPDGSNFTLKIRSTKLEDSAMYFCASRDWLSSYNEQFFGPGTRLTVL.

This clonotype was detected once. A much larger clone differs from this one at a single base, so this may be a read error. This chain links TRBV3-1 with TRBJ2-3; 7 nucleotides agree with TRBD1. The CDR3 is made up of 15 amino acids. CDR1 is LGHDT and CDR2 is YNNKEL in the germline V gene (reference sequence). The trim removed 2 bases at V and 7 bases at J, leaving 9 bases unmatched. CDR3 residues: CASSQRGQVPYTQYF. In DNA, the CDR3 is TGTGCCAGCAGCCAAAGAGGACAGGTCCCCTATACGCAGTATTTT.

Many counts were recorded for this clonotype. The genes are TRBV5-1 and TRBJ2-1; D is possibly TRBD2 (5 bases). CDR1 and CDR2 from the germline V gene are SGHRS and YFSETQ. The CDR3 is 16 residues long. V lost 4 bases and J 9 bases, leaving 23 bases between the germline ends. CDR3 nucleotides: TGCGCCAGCAGCCGCGCGGACTCCTTAAAGCCGGGTGAGCAGTTCTTC. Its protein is CASSRADSLKPGEQFF.

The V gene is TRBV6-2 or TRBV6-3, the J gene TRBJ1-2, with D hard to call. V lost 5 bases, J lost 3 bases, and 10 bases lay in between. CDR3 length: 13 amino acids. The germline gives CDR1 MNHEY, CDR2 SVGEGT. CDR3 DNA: TGTGCCAGCAGTGAGGGCAGGCACTATGGCTACACCTTC. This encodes CASSEGRHYGYTF.

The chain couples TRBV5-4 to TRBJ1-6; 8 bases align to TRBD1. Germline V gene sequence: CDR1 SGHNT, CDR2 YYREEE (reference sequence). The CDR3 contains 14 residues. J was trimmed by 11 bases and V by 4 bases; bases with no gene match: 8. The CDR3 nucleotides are TGTGCCAGCAGCATCGGCAGGGGGCTTCCACCCCTCCACTTT. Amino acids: CASSIGRGLPPLHF.

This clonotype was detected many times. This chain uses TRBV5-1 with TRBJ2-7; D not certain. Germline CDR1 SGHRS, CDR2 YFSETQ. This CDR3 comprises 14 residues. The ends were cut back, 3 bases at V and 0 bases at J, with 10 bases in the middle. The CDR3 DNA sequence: TGCGCCAGCAGCTCAACCGGTACCTCCTACGAGCAGTACTTC. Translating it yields CASSSTGTSYEQYF.

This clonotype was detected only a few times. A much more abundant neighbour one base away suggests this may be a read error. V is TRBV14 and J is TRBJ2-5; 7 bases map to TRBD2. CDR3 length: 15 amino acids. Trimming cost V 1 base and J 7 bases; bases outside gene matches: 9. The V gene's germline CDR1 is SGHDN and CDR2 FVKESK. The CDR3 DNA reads TGTGCCAGCAGCCAAGCGCGGGGGTATCTGGGGACCCAGTACTTC. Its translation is CASSQARGYLGTQYF. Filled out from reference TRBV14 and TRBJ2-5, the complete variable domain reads EAGVTQFPSHSVIEKGQTVTLRCDPISGHDNLYWYRRVMGKEIKFLLHFVKESKQDESGMPNNRFLAERTGGTYSTLKVQPAELEDSGVYFCASSQARGYLGTQYFGPGTRLLVL.

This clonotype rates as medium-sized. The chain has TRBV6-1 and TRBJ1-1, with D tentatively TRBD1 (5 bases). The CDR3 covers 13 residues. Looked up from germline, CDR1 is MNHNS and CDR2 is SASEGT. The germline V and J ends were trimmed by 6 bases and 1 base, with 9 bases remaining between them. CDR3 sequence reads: CASSDGQNTEAFF. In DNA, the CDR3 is TGTGCCAGCAGCGACGGACAGAACACTGAAGCTTTCTTT.

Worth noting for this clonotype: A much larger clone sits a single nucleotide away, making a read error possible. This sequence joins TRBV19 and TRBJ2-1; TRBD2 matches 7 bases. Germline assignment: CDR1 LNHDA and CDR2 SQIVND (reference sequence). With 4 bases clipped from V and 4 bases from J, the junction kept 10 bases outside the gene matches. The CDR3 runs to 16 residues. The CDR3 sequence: CASSKGAGPTYNEQFF. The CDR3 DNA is TGTGCCAGTAGTAAGGGAGCGGGACCGACATACAATGAGCAGTTCTTC.

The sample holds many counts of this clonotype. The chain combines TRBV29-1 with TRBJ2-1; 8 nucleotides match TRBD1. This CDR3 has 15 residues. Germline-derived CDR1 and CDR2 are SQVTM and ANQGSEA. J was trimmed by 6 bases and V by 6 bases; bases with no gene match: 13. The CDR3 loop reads CSVRRTGIGFNEQFF. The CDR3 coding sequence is TGCAGCGTCAGGAGGACAGGGATCGGGTTCAATGAGCAGTTCTTC.

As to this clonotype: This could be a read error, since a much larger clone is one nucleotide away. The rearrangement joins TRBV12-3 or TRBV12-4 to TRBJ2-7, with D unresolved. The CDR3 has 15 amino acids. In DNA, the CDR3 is TGTGCCAGCAGTTACTCGAGAGGTTTGGCCTACGGGCAGTACTTC. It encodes CASSYSRGLAYGQYF.

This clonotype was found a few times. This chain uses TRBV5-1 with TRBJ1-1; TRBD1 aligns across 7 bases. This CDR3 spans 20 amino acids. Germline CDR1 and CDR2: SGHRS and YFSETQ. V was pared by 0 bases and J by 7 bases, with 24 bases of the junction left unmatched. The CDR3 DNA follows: TGCGCCAGCAGCTTGGCTCTTTTCCGACCGGGTTCAGGGGGGTCTGGTGAAGCTTTCTTT. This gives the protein CASSLALFRPGSGGSGEAFF.

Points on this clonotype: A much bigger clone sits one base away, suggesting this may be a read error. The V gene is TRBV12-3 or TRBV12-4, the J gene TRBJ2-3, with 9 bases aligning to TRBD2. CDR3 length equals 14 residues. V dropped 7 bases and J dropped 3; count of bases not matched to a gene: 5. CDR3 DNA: TGTGCCAGCATCCTAAGCGGGGGGACAGATACGCAGTATTTT. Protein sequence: CASILSGGTDTQYF.

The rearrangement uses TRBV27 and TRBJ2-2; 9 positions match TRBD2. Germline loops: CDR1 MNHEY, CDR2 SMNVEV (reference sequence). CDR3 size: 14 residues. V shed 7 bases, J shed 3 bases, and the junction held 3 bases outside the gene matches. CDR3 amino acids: CASTSGGHTGELFF. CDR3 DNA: TGTGCCAGCACCAGCGGGGGGCACACCGGGGAGCTGTTTTTT.

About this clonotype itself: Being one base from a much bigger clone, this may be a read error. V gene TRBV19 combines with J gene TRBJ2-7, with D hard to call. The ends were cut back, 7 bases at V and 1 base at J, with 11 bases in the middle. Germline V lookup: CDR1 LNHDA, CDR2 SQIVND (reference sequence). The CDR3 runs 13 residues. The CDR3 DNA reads TGTGCCAGTACTAGAGGCTATTCCTACGAGCAGTACTTC. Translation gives CASTRGYSYEQYF. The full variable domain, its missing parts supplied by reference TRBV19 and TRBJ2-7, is DGGITQSPKYLFRKEGQNVTLSCEQNLNHDAMYWYRQDPGQGLRLIYYSQIVNDFQKGDIAEGYSVSREKKESFPLTVTSAQKNPTAFYLCASTRGYSYEQYFGPGTRLTVT.

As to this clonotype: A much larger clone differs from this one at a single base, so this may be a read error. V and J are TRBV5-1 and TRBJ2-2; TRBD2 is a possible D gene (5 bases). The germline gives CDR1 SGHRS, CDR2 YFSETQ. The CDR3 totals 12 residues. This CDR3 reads CASSSNTGELLF. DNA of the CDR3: TGCGCCAGCAGCTCGAACACCGGGGAGCTGCTTTTT.

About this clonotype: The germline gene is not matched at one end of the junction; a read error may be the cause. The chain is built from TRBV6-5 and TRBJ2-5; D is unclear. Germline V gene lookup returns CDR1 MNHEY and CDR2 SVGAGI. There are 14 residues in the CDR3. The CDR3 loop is CSSIDLGQPETQSF. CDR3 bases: TGTTCCAGCATTGACCTTGGGCAGCCCGAGACCCAGTCCTTC.

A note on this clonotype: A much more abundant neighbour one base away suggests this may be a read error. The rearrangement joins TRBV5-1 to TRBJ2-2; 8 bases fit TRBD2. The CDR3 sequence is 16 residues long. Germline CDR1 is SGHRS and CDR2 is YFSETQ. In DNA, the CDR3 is TGCGCCAGCAGCTTGTCAGCGGGGGCGAAAACCGGGGAGCTGTTTTTT. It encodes CASSLSAGAKTGELFF.

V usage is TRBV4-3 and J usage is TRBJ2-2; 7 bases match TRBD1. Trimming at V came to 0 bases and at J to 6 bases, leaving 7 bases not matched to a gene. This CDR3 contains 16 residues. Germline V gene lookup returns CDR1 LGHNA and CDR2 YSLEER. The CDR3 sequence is CASSQDRTGFPGELFF. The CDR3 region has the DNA TGCGCCAGCAGCCAAGACAGGACAGGTTTCCCCGGGGAGCTGTTTTTT.

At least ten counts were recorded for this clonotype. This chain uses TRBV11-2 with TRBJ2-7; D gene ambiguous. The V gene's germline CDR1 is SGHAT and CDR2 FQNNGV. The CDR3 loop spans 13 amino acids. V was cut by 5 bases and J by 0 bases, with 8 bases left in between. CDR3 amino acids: CASSGPGSYEQYF. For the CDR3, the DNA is TGTGCCAGCAGCGGTCCAGGCTCCTACGAGCAGTACTTC.

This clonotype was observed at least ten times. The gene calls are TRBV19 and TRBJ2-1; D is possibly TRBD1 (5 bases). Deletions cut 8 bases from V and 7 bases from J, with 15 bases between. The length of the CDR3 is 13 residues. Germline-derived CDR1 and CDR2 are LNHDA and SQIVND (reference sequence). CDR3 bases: TGTGCCAGTGGTACGACCAGGGTGAATGAGCAGTTCTTC. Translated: CASGTTRVNEQFF. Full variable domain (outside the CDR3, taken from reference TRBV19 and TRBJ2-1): DGGITQSPKYLFRKEGQNVTLSCEQNLNHDAMYWYRQDPGQGLRLIYYSQIVNDFQKGDIAEGYSVSREKKESFPLTVTSAQKNPTAFYLCASGTTRVNEQFFGPGTRLTVL.

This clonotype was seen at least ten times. Here the CDR3 reads CASSEREYNEQFF. In nucleotides, the CDR3 is TGTGCCAGCAGTGAGAGGGAGTACAATGAGCAGTTCTTC. The chain employs TRBV2 and TRBJ2-1; tentative D call: TRBD2 (5 bases). V lost 3 bases to trimming and J lost 4 bases, with 7 bases between them. CDR1 SNHLY and CDR2 FYNNEI come from the germline V gene. The CDR3 has 13 amino acids.

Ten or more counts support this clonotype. The CDR3 DNA follows: TGCGCCAGCAGTGAGAGTTGGAATACGCAGTATTTT. Translation gives CASSESWNTQYF. The gene calls are TRBV10-2 and TRBJ2-3; D is unclear. The CDR3 covers 12 residues. CDR1 is WSHSY, CDR2 SAAADI, per germline. Trimming took off 2 bases at V and 7 bases at J, with 7 bases between the two ends.

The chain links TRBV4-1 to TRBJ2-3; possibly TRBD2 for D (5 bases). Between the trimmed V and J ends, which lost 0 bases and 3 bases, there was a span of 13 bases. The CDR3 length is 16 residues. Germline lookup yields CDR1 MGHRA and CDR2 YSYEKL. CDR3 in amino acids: CASSQEAARRTDTQYF. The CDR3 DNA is TGCGCCAGCAGCCAAGAGGCAGCCCGGAGGACAGATACGCAGTATTTT.

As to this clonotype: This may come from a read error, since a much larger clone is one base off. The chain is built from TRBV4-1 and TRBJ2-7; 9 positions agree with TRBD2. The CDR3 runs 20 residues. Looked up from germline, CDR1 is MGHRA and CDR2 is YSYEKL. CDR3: CARSQFNIKGASGKSYEQYF. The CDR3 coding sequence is TGCGCCCGCAGCCAATTTAATATCAAGGGGGCTAGCGGGAAATCCTACGAGCAGTACTTC.

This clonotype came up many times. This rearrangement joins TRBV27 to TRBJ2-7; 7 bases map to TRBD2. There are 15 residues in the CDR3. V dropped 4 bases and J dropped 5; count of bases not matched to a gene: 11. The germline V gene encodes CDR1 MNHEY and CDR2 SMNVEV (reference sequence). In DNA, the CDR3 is TGTGCCAGCAGTTGGGCCGGGGGAGGGCCCCACGAGCAGTACTTC. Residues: CASSWAGGGPHEQYF.

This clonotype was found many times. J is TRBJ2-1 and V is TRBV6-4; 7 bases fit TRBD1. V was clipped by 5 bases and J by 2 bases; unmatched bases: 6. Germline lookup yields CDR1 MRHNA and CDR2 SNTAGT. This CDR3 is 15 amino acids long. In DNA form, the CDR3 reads TGTGCCAGCAGTCCCCAGGGGACAGCCTACAATGAGCAGTTCTTC. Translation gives CASSPQGTAYNEQFF.

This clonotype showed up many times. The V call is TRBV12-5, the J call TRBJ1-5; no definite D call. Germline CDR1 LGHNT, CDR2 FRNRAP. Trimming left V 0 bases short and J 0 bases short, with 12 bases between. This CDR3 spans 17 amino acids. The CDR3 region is CASGLVLTADSNQPQHF. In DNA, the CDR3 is TGTGCTAGTGGTTTGGTACTGACGGCGGATAGCAATCAGCCCCAGCATTTT.

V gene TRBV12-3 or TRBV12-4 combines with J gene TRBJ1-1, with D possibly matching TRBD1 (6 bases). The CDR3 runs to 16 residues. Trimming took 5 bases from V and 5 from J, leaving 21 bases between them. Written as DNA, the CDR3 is TGTGCCAGCAGTCAACGGACACCCCGGGGGGCAACTGAAGCTTTCTTT. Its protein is CASSQRTPRGATEAFF.

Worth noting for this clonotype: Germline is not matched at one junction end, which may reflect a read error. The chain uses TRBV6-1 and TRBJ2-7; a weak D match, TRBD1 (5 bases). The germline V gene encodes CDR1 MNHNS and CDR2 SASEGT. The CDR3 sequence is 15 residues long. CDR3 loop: CVSSEAGAVGGEQYF. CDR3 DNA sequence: TGTGTCAGCAGTGAAGCTGGGGCGGTAGGTGGTGAGCAGTACTTC.

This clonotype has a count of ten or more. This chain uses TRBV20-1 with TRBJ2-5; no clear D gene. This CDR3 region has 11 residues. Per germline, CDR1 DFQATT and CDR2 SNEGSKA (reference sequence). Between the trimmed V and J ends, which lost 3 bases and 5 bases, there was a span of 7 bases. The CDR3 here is CSARAVETQYF. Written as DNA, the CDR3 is TGCAGTGCTAGGGCCGTTGAGACCCAGTACTTC.

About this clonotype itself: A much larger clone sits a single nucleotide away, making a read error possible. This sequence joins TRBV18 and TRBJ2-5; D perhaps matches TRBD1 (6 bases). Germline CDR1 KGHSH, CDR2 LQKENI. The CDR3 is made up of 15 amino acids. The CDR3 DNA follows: TGTGCCAGCTCACCAGACCAGGGGATCCAAGAGACCCAGCACTTC. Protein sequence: CASSPDQGIQETQHF.